This entry concerns a single T cell receptor beta chain. This sample was taken from a study of blood T cell repertoires in COVID-19. Across the whole study: The United States, Italy and Spain provided the acute and convalescent COVID-19 samples.

In the original processing: By means of reference gene primer amplification, nucleated cell counts were estimated. Clones were sequenced by immunoSEQ multiplex PCR, and TCRdb holds only the in-frame ones, with some missing. The V and J calls and clone size were taken over from that table, and D and trimming were inferred from the DNA. Of about 330,000 clones listed, more than 80% are singletons. V lost 6 bases, J lost 6 bases, and 12 bases stayed unmatched. This CDR3 contains 15 residues. Per the germline V gene, CDR1 is KGHSH and CDR2 is LQKENI. Sequencing was carried out using peripheral blood. The chain has TRBV18 and TRBJ1-2; 8 nucleotides align to TRBD1. This TCR was recovered from a man younger than 35 who had recovered from COVID-19. The CDR3 nucleotides read TGTGCCAGCTCCCCAGGGATACGGACAGGGAATGGCTACACCTTC. It codes for CASSPGIRTGNGYTF.